This TCR beta chain was captured in a study of shared clonotypes between healthy human individuals (dated by TCRdb to the early 2020s). With regard to the full study: The cohort included a few men and a couple of women between 18 and 49 years of age. Each donor's leukapheresis produced roughly between about 0.8 and 10 billion PBMCs. For each donor, CD4 naive and CD4 memory were each run on three plates, CD8 naive on two plates, and CD8 memory on one plate. Blood TCR repertoires of about five healthy adults were deeply sequenced to estimate repertoire size and the extent of clonotype sharing between individuals. To increase sequencing depth and limit assay-specific biases, different laboratories used diverse techniques to prepare libraries and sequence TCR repertoires.

Concerning this clone itself: Its antigen is unknown. Nothing much larger sits one base from this clone, and base qualities are not available.

Donors were healthy HIV-negative adults with no recently reported acute infections or vaccinations. Only Caucasian adults living in Nashville, Tennessee, USA were represented among the donors. Magnetic negative selection was used to enrich CD4+ T cells, after which naive cells were positively selected on CD45RA and the negative fraction became the memory subset. Blood was obtained by leukapheresis, after which PBMCs were separated by Ficoll-Histopaque density gradient centrifugation and cryopreserved in liquid nitrogen vapor phase. Purity and quantity of every magnetically sorted T cell population were checked by analytical flow cytometry. From each sorted fraction, genomic DNA was isolated and quantified by UV absorbance on a Nanodrop 2000c. The CDR3 runs 14 amino acids, cysteine and phenylalanine included. Only the CDR3 DNA stays, 42 bases, in frame from base 1. V was cut back by 5 bases and J by 3 bases, leaving a gap of 14 bases between them. CDR1 and CDR2 are read off the germline V gene as MNHNS and SASEGT.

Paper-wide results and their limitations: Because the study included a small number of donors, the genetic and exposure-history diversity represented was limited. Sampling was limited to blood, and TCR repertoires in tissue likely differ from TCR repertoires in blood. Rarefaction of sorted-subset datasets indicated incomplete sequencing despite the large sequencing depth. Larger estimated clonotype richness was generally found for naive subsets than for memory subsets. Pairwise subsampling indicated that sequencing depth was expected to affect the degree of clonotype sharing among donors. Higher generation probabilities were observed for clonotypes shared by all four sorted-subset donors than for non-shared clonotypes. Across a handful of donors, approximately 5% of naive CD4, approximately 3.6% of naive CD8, around 2.1% of memory CD4, and under 0.45% of memory CD8 clonotypes were shared.

Using the deep immunoSEQ assay, TCR CDR3 regions were amplified from genomic DNA by multiplex PCR. For each cell subset, the extracted genomic DNA was distributed evenly across all wells of several immunoSEQ 96-well plates, and each plate served as one replicate. For sorted subsets, 150 to 200 ng genomic DNA, equal to 25,000 to 35,000 T cell genomes, was loaded into each replicate PCR. The purified libraries were quantified using a Qubit 3.0 fluorometer, sized with a Bioanalyzer 2100, and then quantified again using the KAPA Library Quantification kit. Each immunoSEQ 96-well plate was sequenced on its own single-read 150-cycle Illumina NextSeq 550 flow cell. In the original analysis: Because only junctional sequences without quality scores were contained in the immunoSEQ output, filtering matching that applied to full-length reads could not be performed. Sequences were annotated with PyIR, a Python wrapper for IgBLAST v1.9, using IMGT germline references to assign V/J genes and CDR3. Any read was removed if the V/J assignment was weak (E-value above 1e-6), the CDR3 was missing, or the read contained stop codons, out-of-frame junctions, or ambiguous translated residues. V3J clonotypes were defined as sequences sharing the same inferred V gene, J gene, and CDR3 amino acid sequence. The percentage overlap between two repertoires was calculated by dividing the number of shared unique clonotypes by the size of the smaller repertoire. Richness of each repertoire was evaluated using RTK rarefaction, the Chao1 estimator, and Recon v2.1 estimates of unobserved clonotypes. For all TCRbeta clonotypes obtained by the gDNA method from four donors, generation probabilities were computed with OLGA. This is the immuneACCESS table as TCRdb keeps it, with only in-frame sequences that have V and J called. A part of the clones is gone; compared with another copy, unresolved V genes explain less than half, and the rest is unexplained. V, J and clone size derive from that table, while D and trimming were established from the DNA sequence. The sample table contains approximately 2.5 million clones; only one count was recorded for roughly 93% of them. The top ten hold roughly 0.36% of the sample.

The sequence was collected from a man younger than 35 in good health. Some clones in this sample may be carry-over from other donors' samples. The sample was naive CD4+ T cells from PBMCs. The cell subset or site label for this specimen denotes: CD45RA+ positively selected. In this chain, TRBV6-1 is recombined with TRBJ2-7; the D match is possibly TRBD1 or TRBD2, with 5 bases aligned in each. CDR3 loop: CASSPGTGFYEQYF. In nucleotides, the sequence is TGTGCCAGCAGTCCTGGGACGGGTTTCTACGAGCAGTACTTC.